The present TCR beta chain was sequenced within a study of blood T cells in healthy people across ages. Study-level points and caveats: CMV status of donors was unknown, possibly confounding expanded clonotype changes. Roughly linearly, TCR beta diversity per million T cells fell as age increased. Whereas aged donors had fewer naive CD4+ cells, long-lived donors had more of them and higher diversity.

This CDR3 is 15 amino acids long. Germline CDR1 reads SEHNR; CDR2 reads FQNEAQ (reference sequence). As for this clonotype: Its antigen is not known.

The second PCR ran about 6 to 12 cycles with a sample-barcoded 5' primer and J-beta primers. TCRdb reanalysed the 5' RACE reads using MiXCR and keeps one entry per CDR3 protein. The profile shows 700,000 or so distinct CDR3 sequences, about a fifth of them singletons. This sequence originates from a man aged 65-85 years in good health. Specimen: blood. V and J are TRBV7-9 and TRBJ2-5; D gene ambiguous. The closer fit of TRBJ2-1 to the DNA end suggests the J call may be wrong. As DNA, the CDR3 is TGTGCCAGCAGCTTAGGCTCGTCTCCTTCATTCGAACAGTTCTTC. Translating it yields CASSLGSSPSFEQFF.